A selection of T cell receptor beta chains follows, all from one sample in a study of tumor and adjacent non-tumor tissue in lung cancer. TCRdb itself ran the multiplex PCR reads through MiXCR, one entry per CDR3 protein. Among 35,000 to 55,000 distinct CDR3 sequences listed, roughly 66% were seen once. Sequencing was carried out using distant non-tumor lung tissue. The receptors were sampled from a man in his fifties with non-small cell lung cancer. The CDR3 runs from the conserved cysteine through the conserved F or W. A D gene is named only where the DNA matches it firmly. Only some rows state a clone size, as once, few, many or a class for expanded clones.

cdr3_nt: TGTGCCAGCAGCCCTCTGACTAGCGGGAGGGACAACATTCAGTACTTC
cdr3_aa: CASSPLTSGRDNIQYF
j_call: TRBJ2-4
clone_size: -
d_call: TRBD2
v_call: TRBV11-2

cdr3_nt: TGTGCCAGCAGCTCCTCCGGGACAGGGAGGAGCTCCTACGAGCAGTACTTC
cdr3_aa: CASSSSGTGRSSYEQYF
j_call: TRBJ2-7
clone_size: many
d_call: TRBD1
v_call: TRBV7-8

cdr3_nt: TGTGCCAACAGTGCCAATAATGAGCGGTTCTTC
cdr3_aa: CANSANNERFF
j_call: TRBJ2-1
clone_size: -
d_call: -
v_call: TRBV6-1

cdr3_nt: TGCAGCGTTGAAGATGCCGGGACAGGATCCTACGAGCAGTACTTC
cdr3_aa: CSVEDAGTGSYEQYF
j_call: TRBJ2-7
clone_size: many
d_call: TRBD1
v_call: TRBV29-1

cdr3_nt: TGTGCCAGCAGTGAGGGGGCAGGGGATGGCTACACCTTC
cdr3_aa: CASSEGAGDGYTF
j_call: TRBJ1-2
clone_size: many
d_call: -
v_call: TRBV6-1

cdr3_nt: TGTGCCAGCAGCCTTCAGGGCCAGGTGCAGGGCGAAAAACTGTTTTTT
cdr3_aa: CASSLQGQVQGEKLFF
j_call: TRBJ1-4
clone_size: once
d_call: -
v_call: TRBV11-2

cdr3_nt: TGCGCCAGCAGCTTTACCGCGGGAGAGGACACCGGGGACCTGTTTTTT
cdr3_aa: CASSFTAGEDTGDLFF
j_call: TRBJ2-2
clone_size: -
d_call: TRBD2
v_call: TRBV5-1

cdr3_nt: TGTGCCAGCAACTCGTTACTAGCGGGGTATGAGCAGTCCTTC
cdr3_aa: CASNSLLAGYEQSF
j_call: TRBJ2-1
clone_size: -
d_call: TRBD2
v_call: TRBV11-1

cdr3_nt: TGTGCCTTCAGTTACAGTCTGGGATATGGCTACACCTTC
cdr3_aa: CAFSYSLGYGYTF
j_call: TRBJ1-2
clone_size: -
d_call: -
v_call: TRBV6-5

cdr3_nt: TGTGCCACCAGTTTACCGGGGGACGAGGAGCTGTTTTTT
cdr3_aa: CATSLPGDEELFF
j_call: TRBJ2-2
clone_size: -
d_call: -
v_call: TRBV24-1

cdr3_nt: TGTGCCAGCAGCACCGGACAGTCCAATCAGCCCCAGCATTTT
cdr3_aa: CASSTGQSNQPQHF
j_call: TRBJ1-5
clone_size: -
d_call: -
v_call: TRBV2

cdr3_nt: TGTACCAGCAGCCCCGTCCCGGAAGAGACCCAGTACTTC
cdr3_aa: CTSSPVPEETQYF
j_call: TRBJ2-5
clone_size: -
d_call: -
v_call: TRBV7-8

cdr3_nt: TGTGCCAGCAGTTACTCGAGCCCAGCTTACACAGATACGCAGTATTTT
cdr3_aa: CASSYSSPAYTDTQYF
j_call: TRBJ2-3
clone_size: many
d_call: -
v_call: TRBV6-2/TRBV6-3

cdr3_nt: TGCAGCGTACAGGAGCGGTACCAAGAGACCCAGTACTTC
cdr3_aa: CSVQERYQETQYF
j_call: TRBJ2-5
clone_size: -
d_call: -
v_call: TRBV29-1

cdr3_nt: TGTGCCAGCAGCCCGTACAGGGCTAGCTCCTACAGTGAGCAGTTCTTC
cdr3_aa: CASSPYRASSYSEQFF
j_call: TRBJ2-1
clone_size: few
d_call: -
v_call: TRBV28

cdr3_nt: TGTGCCAGCAGTTACCAACCCGGCACCGGCGATGAGCAGTTCTTC
cdr3_aa: CASSYQPGTGDEQFF
j_call: TRBJ2-1
clone_size: many
d_call: -
v_call: TRBV6-5

cdr3_nt: TGTGCCAGCAGTTACTCGCCAGGGGAAAGGGATCAGCCCCAGCATTTT
cdr3_aa: CASSYSPGERDQPQHF
j_call: TRBJ1-5
clone_size: many
d_call: -
v_call: TRBV6-6

cdr3_nt: TGCGCCAGCAGTTACCTGACGGGGTCAGATCAGCCCCAGCATTTT
cdr3_aa: CASSYLTGSDQPQHF
j_call: TRBJ1-5
clone_size: once
d_call: -
v_call: TRBV6-5

cdr3_nt: TGCAGTGCTAGAACGGCGTACAATGAGCAGTTCTTC
cdr3_aa: CSARTAYNEQFF
j_call: TRBJ2-1
clone_size: many
d_call: -
v_call: TRBV20-1

cdr3_nt: TGTGCCACCAGTGACCTTCGAACACCGGGACAGGGGGTTAGAGATACGCAGTATTTT
cdr3_aa: CATSDLRTPGQGVRDTQYF
j_call: TRBJ2-3
clone_size: many
d_call: TRBD1
v_call: TRBV24-1

cdr3_nt: TGTGCCAGCAGCTTAGCGGACAGGGGCGGGGTTCAGCCCCAGCATTTT
cdr3_aa: CASSLADRGGVQPQHF
j_call: TRBJ1-5
clone_size: -
d_call: TRBD1
v_call: TRBV7-8

cdr3_nt: TGTGCCAGCAGTGTCCTCGGGACAGCTTATAATTCACCCCTCCACTTT
cdr3_aa: CASSVLGTAYNSPLHF
j_call: TRBJ1-6
clone_size: many
d_call: TRBD1
v_call: TRBV6-5

cdr3_nt: TGCAGCGTGAACTTCTCCCACGAGCAGTACTTC
cdr3_aa: CSVNFSHEQYF
j_call: TRBJ2-7
clone_size: -
d_call: -
v_call: TRBV29-1

cdr3_nt: TGCGCCAGCGGCCCTGGGACTAGCGGGATAGGCGTAGAGACCCAGTACTTC
cdr3_aa: CASGPGTSGIGVETQYF
j_call: TRBJ2-5
clone_size: -
d_call: TRBD2
v_call: TRBV5-1

cdr3_nt: TGCAGCGTTGAAGGGGGGCCGTCACGGGAGCACTTCTTC
cdr3_aa: CSVEGGPSREHFF
j_call: TRBJ2-1
clone_size: -
d_call: -
v_call: TRBV29-1

cdr3_nt: TGCGCCAGCAACGACTATCTTGAGGGGTATGCGGCCCAGTACTTC
cdr3_aa: CASNDYLEGYAAQYF
j_call: TRBJ2-5
clone_size: -
d_call: -
v_call: TRBV5-1

cdr3_nt: TGCACCAGCGCCGGGACAGAGAATTCACCCCTCCACTTT
cdr3_aa: CTSAGTENSPLHF
j_call: TRBJ1-6
clone_size: -
d_call: TRBD1
v_call: TRBV5-1

cdr3_nt: TGTGCCAGCAGCCGAGGACAGTCGGGTGAAAAACTGTTTTTT
cdr3_aa: CASSRGQSGEKLFF
j_call: TRBJ1-4
clone_size: many
d_call: -
v_call: TRBV4-2

cdr3_nt: TGCATCAACAGTGCAGGACCTACAAATTCACCCCTCCACTTT
cdr3_aa: CINSAGPTNSPLHF
j_call: TRBJ1-6
clone_size: -
d_call: -
v_call: TRBV10-2

cdr3_nt: TGTACCAGCGGCCTAATTCCGGGACCCTCCTACGAGCAGTACTTC
cdr3_aa: CTSGLIPGPSYEQYF
j_call: TRBJ2-7
clone_size: -
d_call: -
v_call: TRBV5-6

cdr3_nt: TGTGCCAGCAGCTTTGAAGGGGGCGAGCAGTTCTTC
cdr3_aa: CASSFEGGEQFF
j_call: TRBJ2-1
clone_size: many
d_call: TRBD1
v_call: TRBV5-4

cdr3_nt: TGCAGCATCGAAGGAGGGACGATGGTCGGACTTGGAGATACTCAGTATTTT
cdr3_aa: CSIEGGTMVGLGDTQYF
j_call: TRBJ2-3
clone_size: -
d_call: -
v_call: TRBV29-1

cdr3_nt: TGTGCCAACAGCTCAGGGGAAAAGGCTCAGCACCGGCATTTT
cdr3_aa: CANSSGEKAQHRHF
j_call: TRBJ1-5
clone_size: -
d_call: -
v_call: TRBV11-3

cdr3_nt: TGTACCAGCCAGGGACTAGCGGGAGGTGGCACAGATACGCAGTATTTT
cdr3_aa: CTSQGLAGGGTDTQYF
j_call: TRBJ2-3
clone_size: -
d_call: TRBD2
v_call: TRBV28

cdr3_nt: TGCAGTGCTAATAAAGTCGAGACCCAGTACTTC
cdr3_aa: CSANKVETQYF
j_call: TRBJ2-5
clone_size: -
d_call: -
v_call: TRBV20-1

cdr3_nt: TGTGCCAGCACCTCTATAACTGAAGCTTTTTTT
cdr3_aa: CASTSITEAFF
j_call: TRBJ1-1
clone_size: -
d_call: -
v_call: TRBV11-2

cdr3_nt: TGCCCCAGCAGTGAGCGACGTGACCCCTACGAGCAGTACTTC
cdr3_aa: CPSSERRDPYEQYF
j_call: TRBJ2-7
clone_size: -
d_call: -
v_call: TRBV10-2